This T cell receptor (beta chain) was observed in a study of shared clonotypes between healthy human individuals. Background on the study: Researchers assigned three CD4 naive, three CD4 memory, two CD8 naive and one CD8 memory plate to each donor. Broader study findings: Non-shared clonotypes had lower generation probabilities than those shared by all four donors. Represented diversity (both genetic and exposure-history) was limited by the small number of donors. Apart from blood, nothing was sampled; tissue repertoires likely differ.

The length of the CDR3 is 13 residues. The germline V gene has CDR1 MGHRA and CDR2 YSYEKL. V lost 0 bases, J lost 3 bases, and 6 bases lay in between. CD45RO-negative CD8 cells positively selected for CCR7 made up the naive population, which excluded terminally differentiated effector memory CD45RA+ cells. The assay was immunoSEQ multiplex PCR, and TCRdb's table has in-frame clones only and misses some. The sample contains roughly 2.1 million clones, roughly 91% of which appear only once. As concerns this clone: Its antigen is undetermined.

The chain is built from TRBV4-1 and TRBJ2-7; D call uncertain. Material: naive CD8+ T cells from PBMCs. This sequence originates from a man younger than 35 in good health. Some clones in this sample may be carry-over from other donors' samples. DNA of the CDR3: TGCGCCAGCAGCCAAGATCGGTTCTACGAGCAGTACTTC. Protein product: CASSQDRFYEQYF.